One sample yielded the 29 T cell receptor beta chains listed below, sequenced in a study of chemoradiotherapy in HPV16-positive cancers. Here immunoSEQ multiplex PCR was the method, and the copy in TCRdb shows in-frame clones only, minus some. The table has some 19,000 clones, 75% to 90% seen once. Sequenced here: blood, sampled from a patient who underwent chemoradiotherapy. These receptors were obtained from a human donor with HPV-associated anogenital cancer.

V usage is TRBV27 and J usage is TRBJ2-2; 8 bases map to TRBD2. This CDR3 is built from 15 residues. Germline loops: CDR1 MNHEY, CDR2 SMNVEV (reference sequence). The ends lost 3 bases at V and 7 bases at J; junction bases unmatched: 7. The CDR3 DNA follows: TGTGCCAGCAGTTTGAGACTAGCGCTCGTCGGGGAGCTGTTTTTT. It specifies CASSLRLALVGELFF.

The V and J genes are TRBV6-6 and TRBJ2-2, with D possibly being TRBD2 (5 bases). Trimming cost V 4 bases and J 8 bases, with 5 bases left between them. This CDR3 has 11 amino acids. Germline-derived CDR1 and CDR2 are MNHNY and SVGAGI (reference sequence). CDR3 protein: CASSSGGELFF. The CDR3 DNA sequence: TGTGCCAGCAGTTCGGGGGGGGAGCTGTTTTTT.

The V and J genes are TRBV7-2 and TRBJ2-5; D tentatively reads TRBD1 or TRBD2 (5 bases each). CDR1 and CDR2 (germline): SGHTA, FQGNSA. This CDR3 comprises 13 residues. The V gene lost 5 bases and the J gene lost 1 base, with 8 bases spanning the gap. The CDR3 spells CASSPGTQETQYF. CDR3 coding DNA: TGTGCCAGCAGCCCGGGGACCCAAGAGACCCAGTACTTC.

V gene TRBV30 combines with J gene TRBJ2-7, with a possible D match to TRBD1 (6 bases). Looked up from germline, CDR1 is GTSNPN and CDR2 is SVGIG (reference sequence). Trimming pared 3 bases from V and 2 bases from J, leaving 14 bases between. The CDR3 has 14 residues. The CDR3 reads CAWRVRDTAYEQYF. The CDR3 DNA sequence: TGTGCCTGGAGGGTCCGGGACACTGCCTACGAGCAGTACTTC. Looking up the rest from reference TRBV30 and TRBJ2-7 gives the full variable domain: SQTIHQWPATLVQPVGSPLSLECTVEGTSNPNLYWYRQAAGRGLQLLFYSVGIGQISSEVPQNLSASRPQDRQFILSSKKLLLSDSGFYLCAWRVRDTAYEQYFGPGTRLTVT.

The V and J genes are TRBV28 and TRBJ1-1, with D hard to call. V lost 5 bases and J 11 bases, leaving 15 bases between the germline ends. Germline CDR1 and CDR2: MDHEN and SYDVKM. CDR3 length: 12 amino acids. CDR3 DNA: TGTGCCAGCAGTCCGCCCCAGAGGGTGGCTTTCTTT. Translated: CASSPPQRVAFF.

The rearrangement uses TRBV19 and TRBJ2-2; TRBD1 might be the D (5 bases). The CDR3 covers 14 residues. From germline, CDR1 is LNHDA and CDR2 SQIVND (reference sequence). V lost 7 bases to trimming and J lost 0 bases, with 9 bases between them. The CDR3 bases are TGTGCCAGTAAAAGGACAACGAACACCGGGGAGCTGTTTTTT. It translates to CASKRTTNTGELFF.

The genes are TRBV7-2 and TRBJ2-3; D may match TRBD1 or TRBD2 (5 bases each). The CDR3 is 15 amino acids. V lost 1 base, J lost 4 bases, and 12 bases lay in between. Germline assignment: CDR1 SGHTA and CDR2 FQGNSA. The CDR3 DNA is TGTGCCAGCAGCTTAGATGCCCGAGGGGCAGATACGCAGTATTTT. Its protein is CASSLDARGADTQYF. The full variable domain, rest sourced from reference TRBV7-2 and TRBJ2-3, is GAGVSQSPSNKVTEKGKDVELRCDPISGHTALYWYRQSLGQGLEFLIYFQGNSAPDKSGLPSDRFSAERTGGSVSTLTIQRTQQEDSAVYLCASSLDARGADTQYFGPGTRLTVL.

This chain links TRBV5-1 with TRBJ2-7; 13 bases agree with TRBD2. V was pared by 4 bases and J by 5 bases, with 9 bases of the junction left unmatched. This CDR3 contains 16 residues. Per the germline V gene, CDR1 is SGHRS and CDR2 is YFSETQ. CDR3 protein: CASSVTGTSGNDEQYF. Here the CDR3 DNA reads TGCGCCAGCAGCGTGACCGGGACTAGCGGGAACGACGAGCAGTACTTC.

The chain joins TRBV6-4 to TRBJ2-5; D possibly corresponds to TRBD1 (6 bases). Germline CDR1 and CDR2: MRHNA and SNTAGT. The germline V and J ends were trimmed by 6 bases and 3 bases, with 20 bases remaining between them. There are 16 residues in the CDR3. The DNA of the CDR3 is TGTGCCAGCAGATTGGCTACAGGGCTAAGCGAAGAGACCCAGTACTTC. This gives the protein CASRLATGLSEETQYF.

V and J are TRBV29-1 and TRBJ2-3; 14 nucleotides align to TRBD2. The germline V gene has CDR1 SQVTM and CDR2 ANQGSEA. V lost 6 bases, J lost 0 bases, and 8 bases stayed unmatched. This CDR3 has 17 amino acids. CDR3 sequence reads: CSVGGLAGGKSTDTQYF. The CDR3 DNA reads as TGCAGCGTCGGCGGACTAGCGGGGGGAAAAAGCACAGATACGCAGTATTTT.

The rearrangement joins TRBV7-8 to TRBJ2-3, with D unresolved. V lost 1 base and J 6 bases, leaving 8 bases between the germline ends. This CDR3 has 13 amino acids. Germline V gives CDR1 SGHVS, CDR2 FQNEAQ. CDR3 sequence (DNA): TGTGCCAGCAGCTTAGACACTGGGGATACGCAGTATTTT. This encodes CASSLDTGDTQYF.

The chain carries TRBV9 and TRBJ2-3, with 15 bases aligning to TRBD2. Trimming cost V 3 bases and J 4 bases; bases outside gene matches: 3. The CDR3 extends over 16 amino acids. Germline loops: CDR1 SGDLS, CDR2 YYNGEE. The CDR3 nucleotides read TGTGCCAGCAGCGGCGGACTAGCGGGGGGGCCAGATACGCAGTATTTT. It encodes CASSGGLAGGPDTQYF.

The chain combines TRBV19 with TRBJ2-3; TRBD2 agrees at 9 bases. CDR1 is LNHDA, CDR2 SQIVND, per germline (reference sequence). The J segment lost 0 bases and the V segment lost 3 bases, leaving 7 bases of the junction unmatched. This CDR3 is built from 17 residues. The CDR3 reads CASSMGMTSGSTDTQYF. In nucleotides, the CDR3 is TGTGCCAGTAGTATGGGGATGACTAGCGGTAGCACAGATACGCAGTATTTT.

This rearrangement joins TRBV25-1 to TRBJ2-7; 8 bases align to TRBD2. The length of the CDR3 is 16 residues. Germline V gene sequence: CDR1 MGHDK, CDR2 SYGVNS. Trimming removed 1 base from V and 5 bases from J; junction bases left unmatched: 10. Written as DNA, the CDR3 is TGTGCCAGCAGTGAATGGTCGGGTAGCGGGGACGACGAGCAGTACTTC. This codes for CASSEWSGSGDDEQYF.

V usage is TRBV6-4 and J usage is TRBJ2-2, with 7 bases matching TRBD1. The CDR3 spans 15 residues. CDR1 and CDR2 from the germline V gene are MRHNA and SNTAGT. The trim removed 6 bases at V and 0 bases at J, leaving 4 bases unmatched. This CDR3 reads CASRLGTANTGELFF. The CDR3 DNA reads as TGTGCCAGCAGACTCGGGACAGCGAACACCGGGGAGCTGTTTTTT.

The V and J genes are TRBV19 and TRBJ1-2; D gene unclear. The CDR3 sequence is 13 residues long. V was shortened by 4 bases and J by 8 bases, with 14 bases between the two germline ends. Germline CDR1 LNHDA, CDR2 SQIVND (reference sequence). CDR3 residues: CASSTRAPGGYTF. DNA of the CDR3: TGTGCCAGTAGTACCCGGGCCCCCGGCGGCTACACCTTC.

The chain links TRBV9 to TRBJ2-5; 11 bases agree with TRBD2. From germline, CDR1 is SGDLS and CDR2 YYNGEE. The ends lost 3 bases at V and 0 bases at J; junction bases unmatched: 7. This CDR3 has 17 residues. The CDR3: CASSGRLAGTYQETQYF. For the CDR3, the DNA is TGTGCCAGCAGCGGACGACTAGCGGGGACGTACCAAGAGACCCAGTACTTC. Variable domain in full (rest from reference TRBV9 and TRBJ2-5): DSGVTQTPKHLITATGQRVTLRCSPRSGDLSVYWYQQSLDQGLQFLIQYYNGEERAKGNILERFSAQQFPDLHSELNLSSLELGDSALYFCASSGRLAGTYQETQYFGPGTRLLVL.

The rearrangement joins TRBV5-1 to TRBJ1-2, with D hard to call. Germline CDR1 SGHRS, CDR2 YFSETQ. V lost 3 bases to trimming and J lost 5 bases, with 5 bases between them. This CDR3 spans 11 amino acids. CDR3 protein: CASSSYYGYTF. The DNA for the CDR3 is TGCGCCAGCAGCTCCTATTATGGCTACACCTTC.

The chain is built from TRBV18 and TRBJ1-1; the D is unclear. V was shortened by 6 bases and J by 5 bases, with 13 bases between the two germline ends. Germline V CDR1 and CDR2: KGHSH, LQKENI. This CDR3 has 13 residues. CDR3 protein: CASSPYKGTEAFF. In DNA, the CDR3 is TGTGCCAGCTCTCCTTACAAGGGTACTGAAGCTTTCTTT.

CDR3 protein: CASSMRETQYF. The CDR3 coding sequence is TGTGCCTCGTCCATGCGAGAGACCCAGTACTTC. The chain has TRBV30 and TRBJ2-5, with D hard to call. Trimming stripped 7 bases from V and 4 bases from J, with 10 bases between. The CDR3 extends over 11 amino acids. Germline CDR1 and CDR2: GTSNPN and SVGIG (reference sequence). The variable domain in full, completed from reference TRBV30 and TRBJ2-5, reads SQTIHQWPATLVQPVGSPLSLECTVEGTSNPNLYWYRQAAGRGLQLLFYSVGIGQISSEVPQNLSASRPQDRQFILSSKKLLLSDSGFYLCASSMRETQYFGPGTRLLVL.

The CDR3 here is CAMKGGRVEAGELFF. DNA of the CDR3: TGTGCCATGAAGGGTGGCAGGGTGGAGGCCGGGGAGCTGTTTTTT. The chain has TRBV10-3 and TRBJ2-2, with D perhaps being TRBD1 or TRBD2 (5 bases each). CDR1 is ENHRY, CDR2 SYGVKD, per germline. V was clipped by 9 bases and J by 6 bases, with 20 bases between them. The CDR3 loop spans 15 amino acids.

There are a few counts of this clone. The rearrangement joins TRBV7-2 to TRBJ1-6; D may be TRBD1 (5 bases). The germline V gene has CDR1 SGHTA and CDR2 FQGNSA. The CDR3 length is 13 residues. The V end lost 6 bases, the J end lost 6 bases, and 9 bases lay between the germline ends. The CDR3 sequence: CASSEGANSPLHF. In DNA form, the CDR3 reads TGTGCCAGCAGTGAAGGGGCTAATTCACCCCTCCACTTT.

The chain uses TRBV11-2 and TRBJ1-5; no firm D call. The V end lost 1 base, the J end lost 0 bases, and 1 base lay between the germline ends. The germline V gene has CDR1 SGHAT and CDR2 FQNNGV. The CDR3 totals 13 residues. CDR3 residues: CASSLVSNQPQHF. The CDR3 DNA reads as TGTGCCAGCAGCTTAGTTAGCAATCAGCCCCAGCATTTT.

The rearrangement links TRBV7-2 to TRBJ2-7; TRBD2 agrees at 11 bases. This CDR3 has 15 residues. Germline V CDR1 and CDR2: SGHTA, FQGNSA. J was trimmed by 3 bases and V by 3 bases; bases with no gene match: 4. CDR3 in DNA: TGTGCCAGCAGCTTTGTGGGACTAGCGGACTACGAGCAGTACTTC. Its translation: CASSFVGLADYEQYF.

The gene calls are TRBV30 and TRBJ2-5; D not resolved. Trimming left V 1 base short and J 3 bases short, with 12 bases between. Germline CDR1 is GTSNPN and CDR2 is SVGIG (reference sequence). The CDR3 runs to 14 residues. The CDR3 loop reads CAWSARNYEETQYF. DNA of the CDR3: TGTGCCTGGAGTGCACGGAACTATGAAGAGACCCAGTACTTC.

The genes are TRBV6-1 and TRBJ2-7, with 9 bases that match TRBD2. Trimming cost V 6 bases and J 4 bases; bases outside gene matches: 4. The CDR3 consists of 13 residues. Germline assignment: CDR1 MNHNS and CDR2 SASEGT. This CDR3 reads CASRAGGEYEQYF. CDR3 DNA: TGTGCCAGCAGAGCGGGAGGAGAGTACGAGCAGTACTTC.

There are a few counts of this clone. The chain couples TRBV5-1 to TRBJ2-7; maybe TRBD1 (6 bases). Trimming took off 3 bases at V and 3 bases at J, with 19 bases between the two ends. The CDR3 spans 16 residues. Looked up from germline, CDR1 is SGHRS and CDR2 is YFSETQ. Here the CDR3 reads CASSSPTGTFRYEQYF. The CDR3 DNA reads TGCGCCAGCAGCTCCCCGACCGGGACATTTCGCTACGAGCAGTACTTC. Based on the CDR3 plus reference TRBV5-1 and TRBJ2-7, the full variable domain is KAGVTQTPRYLIKTRGQQVTLSCSPISGHRSVSWYQQTPGQGLQFLFEYFSETQRNKGNFPGRFSGRQFSNSRSEMNVSTLELGDSALYLCASSSPTGTFRYEQYFGPGTRLTVT.

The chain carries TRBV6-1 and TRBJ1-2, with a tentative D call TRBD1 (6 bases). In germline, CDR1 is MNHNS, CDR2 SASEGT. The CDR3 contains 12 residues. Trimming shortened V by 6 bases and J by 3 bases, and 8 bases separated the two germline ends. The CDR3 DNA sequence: TGTGCCAGCAGACAGGGTTACTATGGCTACACCTTC. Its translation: CASRQGYYGYTF.

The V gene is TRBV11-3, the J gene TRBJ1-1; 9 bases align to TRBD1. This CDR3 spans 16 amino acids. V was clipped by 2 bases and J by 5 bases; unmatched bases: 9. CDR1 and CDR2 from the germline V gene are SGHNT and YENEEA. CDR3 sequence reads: CASSLSPGQGDTEAFF. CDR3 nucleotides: TGTGCCAGCAGCTTATCGCCGGGACAGGGTGATACTGAAGCTTTCTTT.